The rows below give T cell receptor beta chains drawn from one sample of a study of blood T cell repertoires in COVID-19. Clones were read by immunoSEQ multiplex PCR, and TCRdb kept only the in-frame ones, dropping some. Of approximately 240,000 clones detected, roughly 80% appear once; the ten largest clones hold around 3.1%. The sequenced sample consisted of peripheral blood. These receptors all stem from a woman aged 25 to 39 who had recovered from COVID-19. The CDR3 runs from the conserved cysteine through the conserved F or W. D genes are given only for firm matches. Clone sizes are given selectively: once, few, many, or a class where the clone is expanded.

>TRBJ1-1|.|TRBV6-5|TRBD1
TGTGCCAGCACCCCAGGGGGAGAGAACACTGAAGCTTTCTTT
CASTPGGENTEAFF
>TRBJ1-1|.|TRBV9|TRBD1
TGTGCCAGCAGCGTCGGGACAGGGGGCTTCTTGAACACTGAAGCTTTCTTT
CASSVGTGGFLNTEAFF
>TRBJ2-7|.|TRBV10-3|TRBD1
TGTGCCATCACCTCGGGGACAGAGACCTACGAGCAGTACTTC
CAITSGTETYEQYF
>TRBJ1-1|.|TRBV7-9|.
TGTGCCAGCAGCTTAGTAGAGGGCGGTAACACTGAAGCTTTCTTT
CASSLVEGGNTEAFF
>TRBJ2-1|.|TRBV27|.
TGTGCCAGCAGTTTTGGGACTCAGGGCGATGAGCAGTTCTTC
CASSFGTQGDEQFF
>TRBJ2-3|.|TRBV27|TRBD1
TGTGCCAGCAGCGTAGACAGGGTCCGCACAGATACGCAGTATTTT
CASSVDRVRTDTQYF
>TRBJ1-6|.|TRBV6-6|TRBD1
TGTGCCAGCAGTTCCGGGACAGGGGGCGTTTCACCCCTCCACTTT
CASSSGTGGVSPLHF
>TRBJ1-1|.|TRBV9|.
TGTGCCAGCAGCGTCGAGGGGCGGGGGAACACTGAAGCTTTCTTT
CASSVEGRGNTEAFF
>TRBJ1-2|.|TRBV4-1|TRBD1
TGCGCCAGCAGCCTAGGACAGGGGGCCTATGGCTACACCTTC
CASSLGQGAYGYTF
>TRBJ2-1|.|TRBV27|TRBD1
TGTGCCAGCAGTTCCGGGACAGCCTCCTACAATGAGCAGTTCTTC
CASSSGTASYNEQFF
>TRBJ1-6|many|TRBV6-5|TRBD1
TGTGCCAGCAGTTACTCGAGACAGGGAAATTCACCCCTCCACTTT
CASSYSRQGNSPLHF
>TRBJ2-2|.|TRBV29-1|TRBD1
TGCAGCGTTGAAGTGATCGGCCAGGGGGCGGACGGGGAGCTGTTTTTT
CSVEVIGQGADGELFF
>TRBJ2-1|once|TRBV5-4|TRBD1
TGTGCCAGCAGCCCCCGGACAGGGCGCAATGAGCAGTTCTTC
CASSPRTGRNEQFF
>TRBJ1-2|.|TRBV28|.
TGTGCCAGCAGACCCCACAACAGCTATGGCTACACCTTC
CASRPHNSYGYTF
>TRBJ2-3|.|TRBV5-4|TRBD2
TGTGCCAGCAGCTTGTTACTTGGACTAGCGGCAGATACGCAGTATTTT
CASSLLLGLAADTQYF
>TRBJ2-2|.|TRBV10-3|.
TGTGCCATCAGACGCGACAACCATAACTGGGAGCCTCCGAACACCGGGGAGCTGTTTTTT
CAIRRDNHNWEPPNTGELFF